A single sample gave rise to the 3 T cell receptor beta chains below, sequenced in a study of blood T cell repertoires in COVID-19. This table comes from immunoSEQ multiplex PCR, and its TCRdb copy is limited to in-frame clones, with some not included. This table holds 300,000 to 450,000 clones, about 85% found once. Sequenced material: peripheral blood. These receptors were taken from a woman between 18 and 29 years old with acute or convalescent COVID-19.

CDR3 residues: CASNGRHNEKLFF. CDR3 nucleotides: TGTGCCAGCAATGGCAGGCATAATGAAAAACTGTTTTTT. The genes are TRBV2 and TRBJ1-4; no clear D gene. There are 13 residues in the CDR3. V was clipped by 7 bases and J by 4 bases, with 10 bases between them. Germline V gives CDR1 SNHLY, CDR2 FYNNEI.

This clone showed up just once. V and J are TRBV5-1 and TRBJ2-3; tentatively, D is TRBD2 (5 bases). Deletions cut 0 bases from V and 0 bases from J, with 20 bases between. CDR3 length equals 19 residues. Germline V gene data show CDR1 as SGHRS and CDR2 as YFSETQ. In DNA form, the CDR3 reads TGCGCCAGCAGCTTGGTAGGGTTCGGGGTGCCCCCGAGCACAGATACGCAGTATTTT. Its protein product is CASSLVGFGVPPSTDTQYF.

CDR3 coding DNA: TGCGCCAGCAGCTTGGACGGTCGTCAGCCCCAGCATTTT. Amino acids: CASSLDGRQPQHF. The J gene is TRBJ1-5, the V gene TRBV5-1, with D hard to call. The CDR3 has 13 amino acids. Trimming cost V 0 bases and J 6 bases, with 7 bases left between them. Germline CDR1 reads SGHRS; CDR2 reads YFSETQ.